The sequence of this T cell receptor (beta chain) was determined in a study of PD-1 blockade in classical Hodgkin lymphoma. Assay: immunoSEQ multiplex PCR; the TCRdb copy retains only in-frame clones and omits some. The data hold 17,000 or so clones, with 80% to 90% observed a single time. Described time point: cycle 4 day 1 (C4D1), after six to seven weeks of nivolumab. All patients relapsed after autologous stem cell transplantation, and brentuximab vedotin exposure varied. CDR1 SGHTA and CDR2 FQGTGA come from the germline V gene. V was pared by 6 bases and J by 5 bases, with 26 bases between. The CDR3 extends over 18 amino acids. Study-level points and caveats: Whoever responded completely had baseline diversity much like that seen in newly diagnosed patients.

In regard to this clone: Its matching antigen is unknown.

V usage is TRBV7-3 and J usage is TRBJ2-4; D unresolved. The sequencing here drew on peripheral blood mononuclear cells (PBMCs), taken before the fourth cycle of nivolumab. This TCR was recovered from a human donor with classical Hodgkin lymphoma. CDR3 region: CASRSLSSPGWGQNIQYF. CDR3 coding DNA: TGTGCCAGCAGGTCTCTCTCCTCCCCGGGCTGGGGTCAAAACATTCAGTACTTC.